This T cell receptor (beta chain) derives from a study of cytotoxic CD8 clonotypes in ibrutinib-treated CLL. Overall study: The subjects consisted of eleven to twelve relapsed/refractory and roughly 15 treatment-naive individuals, with 17 IGHV unmutated. General study findings and limits: Elevated clonality accompanied ibrutinib response, with a return toward baseline values at progression. Stable or contracted on treatment, public clonotypes were also uncommon.

Method: immunoSEQ multiplex PCR; TCRdb's copy keeps in-frame clones and lacks some. The sample lists about 150,000 clones, 75% to 80% occurring once. As concerns this clone: Its matching antigen is unknown.

CDR3 length: 15 residues. V dropped 0 bases and J dropped 3 bases, with 9 bases sitting between them. Per germline, CDR1 LGHNA and CDR2 YSLEER. The chain recombines TRBV4-3 with TRBJ1-3; no firm D call. The sample in question was PBMCs, obtained after 24 months of ibrutinib treatment. This clonotype was sampled from a human donor with chronic lymphocytic leukemia. CDR3 DNA sequence: TGCGCCAGCAGCCAAGATCTGAAGAATGGAAACACCATATATTTT. Its translation is CASSQDLKNGNTIYF.